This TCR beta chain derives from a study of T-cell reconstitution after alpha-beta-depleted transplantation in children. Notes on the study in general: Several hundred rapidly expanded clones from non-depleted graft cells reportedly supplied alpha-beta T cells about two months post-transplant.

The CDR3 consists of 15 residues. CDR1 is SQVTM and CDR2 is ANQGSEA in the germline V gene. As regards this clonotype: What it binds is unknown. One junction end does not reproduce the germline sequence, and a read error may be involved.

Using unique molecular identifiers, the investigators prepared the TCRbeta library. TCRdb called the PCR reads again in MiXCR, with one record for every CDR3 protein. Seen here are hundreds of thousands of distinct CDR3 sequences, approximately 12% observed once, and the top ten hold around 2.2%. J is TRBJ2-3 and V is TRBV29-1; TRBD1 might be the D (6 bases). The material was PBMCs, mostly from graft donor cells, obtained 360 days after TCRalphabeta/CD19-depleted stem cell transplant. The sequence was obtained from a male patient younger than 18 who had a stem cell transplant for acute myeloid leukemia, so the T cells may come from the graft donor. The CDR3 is CSVASQGPITDTQCF. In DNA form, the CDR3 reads TGCAGCGTTGCTAGCCAGGGGCCGATCACAGATACGCAGTGTTTT.